There are a few counts of the clone carrying this T cell receptor (beta chain). Its target is unknown. These data belong to a study of T-cell memory formation after mild COVID-19. Study information: There were largely donor-specific TCR clusters.

J was trimmed by 6 bases and V by 5 bases; bases with no gene match: 5. The CDR3 spans 13 residues. Germline V gene lookup returns CDR1 MNHEY and CDR2 SVGAGI. Study-level results: From day 15 to 85, contracting clones were balanced between CD4 and CD8, whereas later expanders leaned toward CD4+.

Sample barcodes and UMIs were carried by the TCR alpha and TCR beta cDNA libraries that 5'RACE generated with constant-segment primers. TCRdb passed the 5' RACE reads through MiXCR, listing each CDR3 protein once. This sample carries a few hundred thousand distinct CDR3 sequences, 9.4% of them seen once, and the ten largest clones take around 23%. The source of this sequence is a man between 18 and 29 years old who had mild COVID-19 (a few samples of this study predate the infection). Cell type and time point are not known. The chain is built from TRBV6-5 and TRBJ2-5; 8 bases match TRBD1. Specimen: PBMCs or a T cell subset sorted from them (not recorded which). The CDR3 DNA sequence: TGTGCCAGCAGTCAACAGGGGGTTCAGACCCAGTACTTC. Translation: CASSQQGVQTQYF.